This TCR beta chain was identified in a study of blood T cell repertoires in COVID-19. The overall study: Samples taken during acute and convalescent COVID-19 were collected in the United States, Italy and Spain.

The cohort comprised adults aged roughly 18 to 95 years residing in about two dozen US areas. Clinical histories supplied by participants themselves formed the basis of cohort assignment. The length of the CDR3 is 12 residues. V gave up 7 bases and J gave up 2 bases; unmatched junction bases: 0. Germline values: CDR1 ENHRY, CDR2 SYGVKD. Original handling: By means of reference gene primer amplification, nucleated cell counts were estimated. Profiled with immunoSEQ multiplex PCR; TCRdb holds only in-frame clones, not every one. V, J and clone size were drawn from that table, and D and trimming were deduced from the DNA. The sample has more than 200,000 clones, 65% to 85% seen once.

The sample comprised PBMCs or T cells enriched from blood (not recorded which). The chain recombines TRBV10-3 with TRBJ2-3, with 7 bases fitting TRBD1. The source is a woman aged 40 to 50 with acute COVID-19. CDR3 sequence (DNA): TGTGCCATCAAGGGGGCCACAGATACGCAGTATTTT. This encodes CAIKGATDTQYF.